Listed here is a single T cell receptor beta chain. This clone occurred a few times. Its recognized antigen is unknown. Per-base qualities were not stored, and no clone one base away is much larger. These data are taken from a study of blood T cell repertoires in COVID-19 (dated by TCRdb to the early 2020s). For the wider study: Samples covering the acute and convalescent phases of COVID-19 were provided by collaborators in the United States, Italy and Spain. The material from the prospective study consisted of cDNA or gDNA derived from T cells, B-cell-depleted T cells, or PBMCs. Subjects who had been exposed to COVID-19, were actively infected with it, or had recovered from it provided the deeply sampled blood TCRbeta repertoires that made up the dataset. A freely available public database, intended as a resource for researchers studying the immune response to SARS-CoV-2, is where the repertoires were released. The samples were drawn from two sources: the first 160 participants of the ongoing ImmuneRACE study, and 950 to 1,500 subjects contributed by 6 global collaborators. A de-identified subject ID, COVID-19 status, age in years and sex were almost always included in the sample metadata. Where HLA class I and class II types were available, the types were taken from metadata supplied by the sample provider, not from assay-based typing. Results the study describes overall, beyond this receptor: The amount of clinical and demographic metadata varied by source and participant and was provided uncurated.

One collaborating source in Seattle enrolled patients while the patients were actively infected and followed the patients over time throughout the course of disease. Whole blood was collected in K2EDTA tubes by collaborating institutions according to the institutions' own protocols. For TCRbeta analysis, collaborators shipped samples in one of three forms: frozen whole blood, isolated PBMCs, or DNA extracted from either of those sample types. TCRbeta CDR3 regions were amplified from genomic DNA by means of the immunoSEQ Assay, a bias-controlled multiplex PCR. The authors processed their data as follows. The number of nucleated cells in each sample was estimated by amplification of reference gene primers within the assay. Sequence reads were collapsed and filtered to measure the absolute abundance of every unique TCRbeta CDR3 rearrangement. For each sample, productive Simpson clonality was calculated as the square root of Simpson's diversity index across productive rearrangements. This immuneACCESS table, as held by TCRdb, lists in-frame sequences with V and J called but not all clones. Of the missing ones, under half trace to an unresolved V gene in checked studies; the others have no known cause. V and J calls and clone size are copied from that table; D and trimming were computed from the DNA. In this sample the table shows fewer than 70,000 clones, roughly 86% of which occur a single time. Approximately 15% of the sample is in the top ten clones.

The CDR3 spans 15 residues, from the cysteine through the phenylalanine. The only DNA kept is the CDR3, 45 bases in frame from the first base. CDR1 and CDR2 (MNHNY, SVGAGI) derive from the germline V gene (reference sequence). Trimming costs V 5 bases and J 1 base, and their ends lie 14 bases apart. The rearrangement joined TRBV6-6 to TRBJ2-5; TRBD2 is a weak D gene call, 5 bases matching. The source of this sequence is a man aged 35-49 years with COVID-19, enrolled during active disease. Sequenced sample: peripheral blood. The base sequence is TGTGCCAGCAGTGAGCTTGGGGAGCCCCAAGAGACCCAGTACTTC. Translation gives CASSELGEPQETQYF.